Listed here are 10 T cell receptor beta chains from one sample, sequenced in a study of cytomegalovirus exposure and HLA in healthy donors. PCR was performed using 60 Vbeta and 13 Jbeta primers. TCRdb keeps only in-frame clones here, not all; method: immunoSEQ multiplex PCR. The sample includes roughly 110,000 clones, about 76% of them seen just once. The material sequenced was PBMCs. The receptors shown here come from a man aged 30 to 45 in good health and CMV-seropositive.

The chain couples TRBV19 to TRBJ1-3; D possibly corresponds to TRBD1 (5 bases). The CDR3 contains 14 residues. Germline V gene data show CDR1 as LNHDA and CDR2 as SQIVND (reference sequence). Trimming left V 5 bases short and J 4 bases short, with 12 bases between. The DNA of the CDR3 is TGTGCCAGTAGTCCAGGGCGATACGGAAACACCATATATTTT. Residues: CASSPGRYGNTIYF.

This CDR3 reads CASSQEGGDTQYF. The CDR3 nucleotides read TGTGCCAGCAGCCAAGAAGGAGGGGATACGCAGTATTTT. The chain joins TRBV4-2 to TRBJ2-3, with D tentatively TRBD2 (6 bases). Germline CDR1 reads LGHNA; CDR2 reads YNFKEQ. Trimming removed 0 bases from V and 6 bases from J, with 7 bases in between. This CDR3 contains 13 residues.

This rearrangement joins TRBV9 to TRBJ2-7, with TRBD1 identical over 7 bases. There are 13 residues in the CDR3. Per germline, CDR1 SGDLS and CDR2 YYNGEE. Losses at the gene ends were 4 bases for V and 3 bases for J; bases not matched to a gene: 4. CDR3 coding DNA: TGTGCCAGCAGCCCAGGGGGAGTCTACGAGCAGTACTTC. It encodes CASSPGGVYEQYF.

The table lists this clone with a count of one. This rearrangement joins TRBV7-2 to TRBJ1-2; D call uncertain. Deletions cut 5 bases from V and 8 bases from J, with 15 bases between. Germline V lookup: CDR1 SGHTA, CDR2 FQGNSA. The CDR3 extends over 13 amino acids. CDR3 protein: CASSAGSRIGYTF. DNA for the CDR3: TGTGCCAGCAGCGCGGGATCAAGAATAGGCTACACCTTC.

The chain is built from TRBV11-2 and TRBJ2-7, with 8 bases lining up with TRBD1. This CDR3 is 14 amino acids long. The V and J ends lost 1 base and 6 bases, in that order; junction bases with no gene match: 5. Germline loops: CDR1 SGHAT, CDR2 FQNNGV. DNA for the CDR3: TGTGCCAGCAGCTTAGGCGGGACAGGCAGCGAGCAGTACTTC. Protein product: CASSLGGTGSEQYF.

The V and J genes are TRBV6-5 and TRBJ2-1; TRBD1 agrees at 9 bases. This CDR3 region has 15 residues. J was trimmed by 7 bases and V by 6 bases; bases with no gene match: 10. Germline CDR1 and CDR2: MNHEY and SVGAGI. CDR3 amino acids: CASRFGQGSFNEQFF. CDR3 nucleotide sequence: TGTGCCAGCAGGTTCGGACAGGGGAGCTTTAATGAGCAGTTCTTC.

This chain links TRBV2 with TRBJ1-6; a possible D gene is TRBD1 (5 bases). V lost 1 base, J lost 7 bases, and 14 bases lay in between. The germline V gene has CDR1 SNHLY and CDR2 FYNNEI. This CDR3 has 16 residues. The CDR3 sequence: CASSEDPTGPNSPLHF. CDR3 nucleotides: TGTGCCAGCAGTGAAGATCCCACAGGTCCCAATTCACCCCTCCACTTT.

In this sample, this clone turned up a few times. V is TRBV4-1 and J is TRBJ2-7, with 7 bases lining up with TRBD2. J gave up 5 bases and V 3 bases, and 1 base lay outside the gene matches. Germline V gene sequence: CDR1 MGHRA, CDR2 YSYEKL. The CDR3 is 12 residues long. Written as DNA, the CDR3 is TGCGCCAGCAGCCATCTAGCGGACGAGCAGTACTTC. Its protein is CASSHLADEQYF.

The CDR3 nucleotides read TGTGCCAGCAGTCCCACAGGGTATGCAGGCTACACCTTC. The encoded protein is CASSPTGYAGYTF. This rearrangement joins TRBV6-1 to TRBJ1-2; possible D gene TRBD1, 6 bases. The CDR3 totals 13 residues. Trimming removed 5 bases from V and 8 bases from J, with 15 bases in between. The germline V gene encodes CDR1 MNHNS and CDR2 SASEGT.

The V and J genes are TRBV25-1 and TRBJ1-1; D is perhaps TRBD1 (6 bases). Germline V gives CDR1 MGHDK, CDR2 SYGVNS. This CDR3 contains 15 residues. V gave up 3 bases and J gave up 4 bases, with 15 bases separating them. The DNA of the CDR3 is TGTGCCAGCAGTGACCCCAGGGGATCCGGCACTGAAGCTTTCTTT. It is translated as CASSDPRGSGTEAFF.